This is a list of T cell receptor beta chains from one sample in a study of T cells in Graves' hyperthyroidism and ophthalmopathy. TCRdb itself ran the multiplex PCR reads through MiXCR, one entry per CDR3 protein. Found here are approximately 590,000 distinct CDR3 sequences, about 15% of them singletons; the top ten hold around 7.8%. The sequencing sample was made of blood. These receptors came from a woman in her twenties or thirties with Graves' hyperthyroidism. Each CDR3 is given with its conserved first and last residue. A D gene is named only where the DNA matches it firmly. Clone size is not always given. Where it is, it says once, few, many or a class for expanded clones.

>many|TRBD1|TRBV27|TRBJ1-4
CASSFNRQGNPNEKLFF
TGTGCCAGCAGTTTCAACCGACAGGGCAATCCAAATGAAAAACTGTTTTTT
>.|.|TRBV4-1|TRBJ2-2
CASRGPQGDGELFF
TGCGCCAGCAGGGGCCCCCAGGGAGACGGGGAGCTGTTTTTT
>many|.|TRBV30|TRBJ2-5
CAWSEGGGLETQYF
TGTGCCTGGAGTGAGGGTGGGGGGTTGGAGACCCAGTACTTC
>few|.|TRBV29-1|TRBJ2-7
CSVVGGKIYEQYF
TGCAGCGTTGTGGGGGGAAAAATCTACGAGCAGTACTTC
>many|.|TRBV9|TRBJ1-1
CASSVEARGTEAFF
TGTGCCAGCAGCGTAGAGGCCCGGGGAACTGAAGCTTTCTTT
>many|.|TRBV30|TRBJ2-5
CAWSWDGGGRTQYF
TGTGCCTGGAGTTGGGACGGAGGCGGACGGACCCAGTACTTC
>.|.|TRBV12-3/TRBV12-4|TRBJ1-6
CASRSLYNSPLHF
TGTGCCAGCCGCAGCCTCTATAATTCACCCCTCCACTTT
>.|.|TRBV20-1|TRBJ2-3
CSASRTAVTDTQYF
TGCAGTGCTAGTCGGACGGCGGTGACAGATACGCAGTATTTT
>.|.|TRBV4-1|TRBJ2-1
CASSQDGRWQGWHEQFF
TGCGCCAGCAGCCAAGATGGGCGGTGGCAGGGGTGGCATGAGCAGTTCTTC
>many|TRBD1|TRBV13|TRBJ1-1
CASSLYPTGADTEAFF
TGTGCCAGCAGCTTATACCCCACAGGGGCAGACACTGAAGCTTTCTTT
>many|TRBD2|TRBV7-2|TRBJ2-1
CASSFGTSYNEQFF
TGTGCCAGCAGCTTTGGGACTAGCTACAATGAGCAGTTCTTC
>many|TRBD1|TRBV13|TRBJ1-6
CASSLEGDSSYNSPLHF
TGTGCCAGCAGCTTAGAGGGGGACAGCTCCTATAATTCACCCCTCCACTTT
>few|TRBD2|TRBV6-1|TRBJ2-2
CASSWTSGSNSGELFF
TGTGCCAGCAGTTGGACTAGCGGGAGCAACTCCGGGGAGCTGTTTTTT
>many|TRBD2|TRBV27|TRBJ2-3
CASSSSSGKPSTDTQYF
TGTGCCAGCAGTTCGAGTAGCGGGAAACCGAGTACAGATACGCAGTATTTT
>few|TRBD2|TRBV4-3|TRBJ2-5
CASSQSGRYETQYF
TGCGCCAGCAGCCAAAGCGGGAGGTATGAGACCCAGTACTTC
>many|.|TRBV15|TRBJ2-7
CATSREIQGYEQYF
TGTGCCACCAGCAGGGAAATACAAGGCTACGAGCAGTACTTC
>.|.|TRBV20-1|TRBJ2-3
CSAPEVGQSTDTQYF
TGCAGTGCCCCCGAGGTAGGGCAGAGCACAGATACGCAGTATTTT
>.|.|TRBV24-1|TRBJ2-1
CATSAGSVEQFF
TGTGCCACCAGTGCCGGGTCGGTTGAGCAGTTCTTC
>few|.|TRBV5-4|TRBJ2-1
CASSFEAGLYNEQFF
TGTGCCAGCAGCTTTGAGGCGGGACTTTACAATGAGCAGTTCTTC
>.|.|TRBV29-1|TRBJ2-7
CSVEDDSSYEQYF
TGCAGCGTTGAAGACGACAGTAGCTACGAGCAGTACTTC
>many|.|TRBV20-1|TRBJ2-3
CSARDPGDGTTDTQYF
TGCAGTGCTAGAGACCCGGGCGACGGAACTACAGATACGCAGTATTTT
>few|.|TRBV11-3|TRBJ2-7
CASSEAIYIPYVQYF
TGTGCCAGCAGTGAAGCCATTTATATCCCCTACGTGCAGTACTTC
>.|.|TRBV20-1|TRBJ2-7
CSAYHDSPDEQYF
TGCAGTGCTTACCACGACAGCCCGGACGAGCAGTACTTC
>many|.|TRBV30|TRBJ2-7
CAWGHYEQYF
TGTGCCTGGGGACACTACGAGCAGTACTTC
>.|TRBD1|TRBV5-1|TRBJ2-1
CASSLDRGYNEQFF
TGCGCCAGCAGCCTGGACAGGGGATACAATGAGCAGTTCTTC
>.|.|TRBV20-1|TRBJ2-1
CSAREPLGGEQFF
TGCAGTGCTAGAGAGCCCCTAGGAGGTGAGCAGTTCTTC
>many|.|TRBV12-3/TRBV12-4|TRBJ2-3
CASSPPGSSGGDTQYF
TGTGCCAGCAGTCCACCCGGGAGTTCTGGGGGAGATACGCAGTATTTT
>few|TRBD2|TRBV4-1|TRBJ2-1
CASSQEPGLAVSNEQFF
TGCGCCAGCAGCCAGGAACCGGGACTAGCAGTATCCAATGAGCAGTTCTTC
>many|TRBD2|TRBV20-1|TRBJ2-7
CSAYTGLAGVEQYF
TGCAGTGCTTATACCGGACTAGCGGGAGTCGAGCAGTACTTC
>many|.|TRBV30|TRBJ1-3
CAWSSNTGNTIYF
TGTGCCTGGAGTTCGAACACCGGAAACACCATATATTTT
>.|TRBD1|TRBV4-1|TRBJ1-4
CASSSSPDRGSEKLFF
TGCGCCAGCAGCTCTTCTCCGGACAGGGGTAGTGAAAAACTGTTTTTT
>many|.|TRBV29-1|TRBJ2-3
CSVEVPAYSTDTQYF
TGCAGCGTTGAAGTCCCAGCTTATAGCACAGATACGCAGTATTTT
>.|TRBD2|TRBV7-2|TRBJ2-7
CASSLGLAGEREQYF
TGTGCCAGCAGCTTGGGACTAGCGGGAGAGCGTGAGCAGTACTTC
>many|TRBD2|TRBV20-1|TRBJ2-7
CSAAGTIHYEQYF
TGCAGTGCGGCCGGGACTATACACTACGAGCAGTACTTC
>many|.|TRBV10-3|TRBJ2-3
CAISESGRADTDTQYF
TGTGCCATCAGTGAGTCCGGGCGGGCGGACACAGATACGCAGTATTTT
>many|.|TRBV2|TRBJ1-1
CASSPIALEAFF
TGTGCCAGCAGCCCTATCGCCCTTGAAGCTTTCTTT